A few counts support the clone carrying this T cell receptor (beta chain). The record originates from a study of post-analysis software for immune sequencing data. TCR beta libraries were prepared from cDNA with unique molecular identifiers. Using its own MiXCR run on the PCR reads, TCRdb lists one record per CDR3 protein. The sample includes fewer than 850,000 distinct CDR3 sequences, just under 30% seen only once; the top ten take 0.56%. The receptor comes from a girl aged 5-17 years with multiple sclerosis. Sequencing was done on a sample of blood.

CDR3 sequence (DNA): TGTGCCAGCGGGAGGGGGGGCTCCTACGAGCAGTACTTC. As protein: CASGRGGSYEQYF. The J gene is TRBJ2-7, the V gene TRBV9; TRBD2 is a possible D gene (7 bases). The CDR3 has 13 residues. V lost 7 bases and J 0 bases, leaving 11 bases between the germline ends. Germline CDR1 SGDLS, CDR2 YYNGEE.